Shown below are 25 T cell receptor beta chains from a single sample sequenced in a study of cytomegalovirus exposure and HLA in healthy donors. Primers included in the PCR were 60 Vbeta and 13 Jbeta primers. The method was immunoSEQ multiplex PCR; TCRdb's version includes in-frame clones alone and lacks a portion of them. The sample shows some 200,000 clones, about 89% of them seen only once. The sample was PBMCs. These receptors originate from a woman younger than 35 in good health and CMV-seronegative.

The chain recombines TRBV7-9 with TRBJ1-6; D unclear. V shed 7 bases and J shed 7 bases, with 11 bases lying between them. The germline V gene encodes CDR1 SEHNR and CDR2 FQNEAQ (reference sequence). The CDR3 has 13 residues. CDR3 nucleotides: TGTGCCAGCAACCCTCTCGGGAATTCACCCCTCCACTTT. Its translation is CASNPLGNSPLHF.

This rearrangement joins TRBV5-1 to TRBJ2-1; 7 bases are shared with TRBD2. The CDR3 is 17 residues long. Germline V CDR1 and CDR2: SGHRS, YFSETQ. V lost 4 bases, J lost 6 bases, and 16 bases stayed unmatched. CDR3 DNA: TGCGCCAGCAGCCCCCCTTCTAGCGGCGCTACTTTCAATGAGCAGTTCTTC. It yields the protein CASSPPSSGATFNEQFF.

The CDR3 DNA follows: TGTGCCAGCAGCCCCCGGGACAGTGTAGGGGGCACTGAAGCTTTCTTT. As protein: CASSPRDSVGGTEAFF. The V and J genes are TRBV7-9 and TRBJ1-1, with 7 bases that match TRBD1. The CDR3 totals 16 residues. Germline CDR1 and CDR2: SEHNR and FQNEAQ (reference sequence). V shed 5 bases and J 4 bases; nucleotides not matched to a gene: 13.

This clone has only a few counts. This chain links TRBV6-5 with TRBJ1-1, with D hard to call. This CDR3 comprises 13 residues. V was clipped by 6 bases and J by 2 bases, with 10 bases between them. Germline CDR1 and CDR2: MNHEY and SVGAGI. Here the CDR3 reads CASRVVSNTEAFF. In DNA form, the CDR3 reads TGTGCCAGCAGAGTCGTGAGCAACACTGAAGCTTTCTTT.

The V call is TRBV5-1, the J call TRBJ2-1; 11 bases are a match to TRBD2. The germline V gene has CDR1 SGHRS and CDR2 YFSETQ. CDR3 size: 14 residues. The J segment lost 7 bases and the V segment lost 7 bases, leaving 7 bases of the junction unmatched. DNA of the CDR3: TGCGCCAGCGTCTTGACTAGCGGGAAAAATGAGCAGTTCTTC. Protein product: CASVLTSGKNEQFF.

A few counts support this clone. The chain couples TRBV6-1 to TRBJ2-7; 9 nucleotides match TRBD1. The germline CDR1 and CDR2 sequences are MNHNS and SASEGT. This CDR3 contains 15 residues. V lost 0 bases and J lost 7; bases outside the gene matches: 7. CDR3 sequence reads: CASSEAPGQGVEQYF. In nucleotides, the CDR3 is TGTGCCAGCAGTGAAGCACCGGGACAGGGAGTGGAGCAGTACTTC.

The chain carries TRBV23-1 and TRBJ2-7; D unclear. TRBV23-1 is reported as an ORF; its role is uncertain. The CDR3 runs 14 residues. Between the trimmed V and J ends, which lost 0 bases and 5 bases, there was a span of 11 bases. The CDR3 sequence: CASSQSTGCHEQYF. The CDR3 region has the DNA TGCGCCAGCAGTCAATCTACCGGGTGCCACGAGCAGTACTTC.

The chain combines TRBV9 with TRBJ2-5; 7 bases are shared with TRBD2. From germline, CDR1 is SGDLS and CDR2 YYNGEE. Unmatched junction bases numbered 4, after V lost 0 bases and J lost 5 bases. The CDR3 is made up of 14 amino acids. The CDR3 spells CASSVEGEGETQYF. CDR3 in DNA: TGTGCCAGCAGCGTAGAAGGGGAGGGGGAGACCCAGTACTTC.

The chain couples TRBV7-7 to TRBJ2-5, with 13 bases that match TRBD2. The V segment lost 5 bases and the J segment 4 bases; nucleotides outside the gene matches: 4. CDR3 length: 15 residues. CDR1 and CDR2 (germline): SSHAT, FNYEAQ (reference sequence). For the CDR3, the DNA is TGTGCCAGCAGCCTCAGGACTAGCGGGAGAGAGACCCAGTACTTC. Translating it yields CASSLRTSGRETQYF.

Here the CDR3 reads CASRGGRGLEQFF. The CDR3 DNA is TGTGCCAGCAGGGGAGGCAGGGGGCTTGAGCAGTTCTTC. The chain combines TRBV7-9 with TRBJ2-1, with 8 bases fitting TRBD1. The germline V gene encodes CDR1 SEHNR and CDR2 FQNEAQ (reference sequence). V lost 6 bases to trimming and J lost 9 bases; unmatched junction nucleotides: 7. CDR3 size: 13 residues.

The chain joins TRBV2 to TRBJ1-5, with 8 bases fitting TRBD1. This CDR3 is 14 amino acids long. J was trimmed by 1 base and V by 7 bases; bases with no gene match: 3. Germline V gene lookup returns CDR1 SNHLY and CDR2 FYNNEI. CDR3 sequence reads: CASKDRVSNQPQHF. The CDR3 DNA reads as TGTGCCAGCAAGGACAGGGTGAGCAATCAGCCCCAGCATTTT.

This chain joins TRBV7-2 and TRBJ2-2; 8 bases agree with TRBD1. This CDR3 is 15 amino acids long. V lost 5 bases to trimming and J lost 2 bases; unmatched junction nucleotides: 4. Germline V gives CDR1 SGHTA, CDR2 FQGNSA. Written as DNA, the CDR3 is TGTGCCAGCAGCCAGGGACAGGTTAACACCGGGGAGCTGTTTTTT. It translates to CASSQGQVNTGELFF. Combining the CDR3 with reference TRBV7-2 and TRBJ2-2 gives the whole variable domain GAGVSQSPSNKVTEKGKDVELRCDPISGHTALYWYRQSLGQGLEFLIYFQGNSAPDKSGLPSDRFSAERTGGSVSTLTIQRTQQEDSAVYLCASSQGQVNTGELFFGEGSRLTVL.

The chain is built from TRBV14 and TRBJ2-3; 11 positions match TRBD1. Per the germline V gene, CDR1 is SGHDN and CDR2 is FVKESK. V gave up 4 bases and J gave up 0 bases; unmatched junction bases: 9. This CDR3 region has 18 residues. CDR3 DNA sequence: TGTGCCAGCAGCCCCTGGGACAGGGGGGTCCCGAGCACAGATACGCAGTATTTT. Translating it yields CASSPWDRGVPSTDTQYF.

The chain uses TRBV6-1 and TRBJ1-1; tentative D call: TRBD1 (5 bases). The V gene's germline CDR1 is MNHNS and CDR2 SASEGT. Trimming pared 5 bases from V and 8 bases from J, leaving 15 bases between. CDR3 length equals 13 residues. The CDR3, as DNA: TGTGCCAGCAGTACATTGGACATGGGAGAAGCTTTCTTT. Protein product: CASSTLDMGEAFF.

This rearrangement joins TRBV5-6 to TRBJ2-6, with 8 bases matching TRBD2. The trim removed 4 bases at V and 3 bases at J, leaving 15 bases unmatched. The CDR3 contains 19 residues. Germline V lookup: CDR1 SGHDT, CDR2 YYEEEE. The CDR3 spells CASSQHGLAGGDGANVLTF. CDR3 bases: TGTGCCAGCAGCCAGCATGGACTAGCCGGGGGGGATGGGGCCAACGTCCTGACTTTC.

The V gene is TRBV23-1, the J gene TRBJ1-2; TRBD1 matches 7 bases. Being an ORF, TRBV23-1 has a function that is uncertain. V gave up 7 bases and J gave up 0 bases; unmatched junction bases: 17. The CDR3 has 18 amino acids. DNA of the CDR3: TGCGCCAGCACTCAGAACAGGGGCCACGAAGATTCTAACTATGGCTACACCTTC. Protein sequence: CASTQNRGHEDSNYGYTF.

The chain is built from TRBV27 and TRBJ1-3, with D tentatively TRBD1 (6 bases). With 0 bases removed from V and 2 bases from J, the gap between germline ends came to 8 bases. Germline values: CDR1 MNHEY, CDR2 SMNVEV (reference sequence). The CDR3 is made up of 15 amino acids. This CDR3 reads CASSLSGDTGNTIYF. The CDR3 DNA reads as TGTGCCAGCAGTTTATCGGGGGACACTGGAAACACCATATATTTT.

The gene calls are TRBV4-3 and TRBJ2-7; perhaps TRBD2 as D (5 bases). Germline V lookup: CDR1 LGHNA, CDR2 YSLEER. The CDR3 consists of 16 residues. V lost 0 bases, J lost 5 bases, and 17 bases lay in between. CDR3 amino acids: CASSQDTVRPSHEQYF. The DNA for the CDR3 is TGCGCCAGCAGCCAAGATACGGTCCGACCTAGCCACGAGCAGTACTTC.

The chain joins TRBV5-1 to TRBJ1-1; D uncertain. This CDR3 is 15 amino acids long. V was shortened by 0 bases and J by 2 bases, with 11 bases between the two germline ends. CDR1 and CDR2 from the germline V gene are SGHRS and YFSETQ. The CDR3 loop is CASSLVSLANTEAFF. The CDR3 coding sequence is TGCGCCAGCAGCTTGGTAAGCCTTGCTAACACTGAAGCTTTCTTT.

The V and J genes are TRBV18 and TRBJ2-2; possible D gene TRBD2, 5 bases. Germline CDR1 is KGHSH and CDR2 is LQKENI. Trimming took 0 bases from V and 0 from J, leaving 8 bases between them. The CDR3 extends over 16 amino acids. This CDR3 is CASSPPQRSNTGELFF. The CDR3 region has the DNA TGTGCCAGCTCACCACCCCAGCGGTCGAACACCGGGGAGCTGTTTTTT. Variable domain in full (rest from reference TRBV18 and TRBJ2-2): NAGVMQNPRHLVRRRGQEARLRCSPMKGHSHVYWYRQLPEEGLKFMVYLQKENIIDESGMPKERFSAEFPKEGPSILRIQQVVRGDSAAYFCASSPPQRSNTGELFFGEGSRLTVL.

V is TRBV4-3 and J is TRBJ1-2; 7 bases agree with TRBD1. Germline trimming cut 4 bases from V and 9 bases from J; bases unmatched to any gene: 8. The germline V gene has CDR1 LGHNA and CDR2 YSLEER. The CDR3 has 13 residues. Here the CDR3 DNA reads TGCGCCAGCAGCCTAGACAGGGCTGATAGCTACACCTTC. Residues: CASSLDRADSYTF.

J is TRBJ2-7 and V is TRBV27; D is possibly TRBD2 (7 bases). Trimming left V 8 bases short and J 0 bases short, with 17 bases between. This CDR3 contains 15 residues. Germline loops: CDR1 MNHEY, CDR2 SMNVEV (reference sequence). The CDR3 protein is CASSYGGPDSYEQYF. The CDR3 region has the DNA TGTGCCAGCTCGTACGGGGGGCCTGACTCCTACGAGCAGTACTTC.

This clone was seen a single time. The gene calls are TRBV4-1 and TRBJ2-5; 8 bases line up with TRBD1. Unmatched junction bases numbered 5, after V lost 1 base and J lost 4 bases. Germline CDR1 is MGHRA and CDR2 is YSYEKL. There are 15 residues in the CDR3. Written as DNA, the CDR3 is TGCGCCAGCAGCCAAGGAGACAGGGGACGAGAGACCCAGTACTTC. Its protein product is CASSQGDRGRETQYF.

This chain connects TRBV4-3 to TRBJ2-7, with D tentatively TRBD1 (5 bases). The CDR3 is made up of 16 amino acids. Per germline, CDR1 LGHNA and CDR2 YSLEER. The V and J ends lost 0 bases and 2 bases respectively, with 14 bases between them. Here the CDR3 reads CASSQDSRVYAYEQYF. The DNA of the CDR3 is TGCGCCAGCAGCCAAGATAGCAGGGTGTACGCCTACGAGCAGTACTTC.

The genes are TRBV6-1 and TRBJ1-2; D is undetermined. The V and J ends lost 6 bases and 4 bases respectively, with 18 bases between them. Germline CDR1 and CDR2: MNHNS and SASEGT. The CDR3 is 15 residues long. The CDR3: CASSLSSAGIYGYTF. The CDR3 DNA is TGTGCCAGCAGCCTTTCCTCCGCGGGGATCTATGGCTACACCTTC.